The clone carrying this TCR beta chain appeared many times. Its antigen is unidentified. This sample was included in a study of neurological immune-mediated disorders. General study findings and limits: A possible signature appeared as one related-CDR3 cluster, in which phylogenetic grouping placed the repertoires of 18 of 34 multiple sclerosis patients.

TCRdb passed the 5' RACE reads through MiXCR, listing each CDR3 protein once. This table has tens of thousands of distinct CDR3 sequences, roughly 3% appearing once. Unsorted libraries were prepared from 2 million PBMCs that had been stored at -80 C. This CDR3 comprises 14 residues. Between the trimmed V and J ends, which lost 6 bases and 0 bases, there was a span of 12 bases. CDR1 and CDR2 (germline): SGHRS, YFSETQ. The clonotype originates from a woman between 50 and 59 years old with multiple sclerosis. The chain recombines TRBV5-1 with TRBJ1-1; D remains ambiguous. Sample: PBMCs. As DNA, the CDR3 is TGCGCCAGCACCCCCGCGGGTTTGAACACTGAAGCTTTCTTT. This sequence encodes CASTPAGLNTEAFF.